This TCR beta chain derives from a study of blood T cell repertoires in COVID-19. Study context: The analysed material was cDNA or gDNA that came from T cells, B-cell-depleted T cells, or PBMCs.

Measured with immunoSEQ multiplex PCR; TCRdb has only the in-frame clones, and not every one. The sample includes hundreds of thousands of clones, 81% seen only once; the top ten take roughly 8%. Germline V gives CDR1 SEHNR, CDR2 FQNEAQ (reference sequence). The V gene lost 2 bases and the J gene lost 8 bases, with 9 bases spanning the gap. This CDR3 contains 12 residues. During active infection, Seattle patients enrolled and were then monitored through disease. The rearrangement joins TRBV7-9 to TRBJ1-1, with a weak D call TRBD1 (5 bases). Specimen: peripheral blood. This clonotype originated in a woman older than 75 with COVID-19, enrolled during active disease. The CDR3 reads CASSLQGWEAFF. CDR3 in DNA: TGTGCCAGCAGCTTACAGGGATGGGAAGCTTTCTTT.